This is a list of T cell receptor beta chains from one sample in a study of cytomegalovirus exposure and HLA in healthy donors. Data came from immunoSEQ multiplex PCR; TCRdb stores just in-frame clones and leaves some out. The sample holds 120,000 to 150,000 clones; roughly nine tenths are singletons and the top ten take over 3%. The sample comprised PBMCs. These receptors all stem from a woman aged 18-29 years in good health and CMV-seropositive. CDR3s include the opening cysteine and the closing phenylalanine or tryptophan. D genes are given only for firm matches. Not every row has a clone size; where given, it reads once, few, many or a size class.

abundance: NA; v_gene: TRBV2; d_gene: TRBD2; j_gene: TRBJ2-2; CDR3nt: TGTGCCAGCACCGCGGCCGGGACTAGCGGGAGCAGTGGCGGGGAGCTGTTTTTT; CDR3aa: CASTAAGTSGSSGGELFF
abundance: once; v_gene: TRBV19; d_gene: NA; j_gene: TRBJ1-4; CDR3nt: TGTGCCAGTAGTATCCATTCGCTCGGGACTTCGGGGGAAAAACTGTTTTTT; CDR3aa: CASSIHSLGTSGEKLFF
abundance: NA; v_gene: TRBV11-2; d_gene: TRBD1; j_gene: TRBJ2-2; CDR3nt: TGTGCCAGCAGCAAGGACAGGGCGGTGACCGGGGAGCTGTTTTTT; CDR3aa: CASSKDRAVTGELFF
abundance: NA; v_gene: TRBV7-9; d_gene: TRBD2; j_gene: TRBJ2-5; CDR3nt: TGTGCCAGCAGCTTAGGAAAAGCGGGAGGGCGTGAGACCCAGTACTTC; CDR3aa: CASSLGKAGGRETQYF
abundance: NA; v_gene: TRBV18; d_gene: NA; j_gene: TRBJ1-1; CDR3nt: TGTGCCAGCTCAACCCAGGGGATGGGCACTGAAGCTTTCTTT; CDR3aa: CASSTQGMGTEAFF
abundance: few; v_gene: TRBV10-1; d_gene: TRBD2; j_gene: TRBJ2-3; CDR3nt: TGCGCCAGCAGTGTGCGGGAGCCTAGCACAGATACGCAGTATTTT; CDR3aa: CASSVREPSTDTQYF
abundance: once; v_gene: TRBV10-1; d_gene: TRBD1; j_gene: TRBJ1-2; CDR3nt: TGCGCCAGCAGTCCTGGACAGGGCAATGGCTACACCTTC; CDR3aa: CASSPGQGNGYTF
abundance: NA; v_gene: TRBV7-8; d_gene: NA; j_gene: TRBJ2-7; CDR3nt: TGTGCCAGCAGCATGGGACTTTCATACGAGCAGTACTTC; CDR3aa: CASSMGLSYEQYF
abundance: NA; v_gene: TRBV4-1; d_gene: TRBD1; j_gene: TRBJ2-3; CDR3nt: TGCGCCAGCAGCCAAGAGGAGACAGGGGTGGATACGCAGTATTTT; CDR3aa: CASSQEETGVDTQYF
abundance: once; v_gene: TRBV19; d_gene: NA; j_gene: TRBJ1-4; CDR3nt: TGTGCCAGTAGTATGGGAGGGGTTCAGGGTGAAAAACTGTTTTTT; CDR3aa: CASSMGGVQGEKLFF
abundance: NA; v_gene: TRBV2; d_gene: NA; j_gene: TRBJ1-5; CDR3nt: TGTGCCAGCAGTGAAGCGCGGAGGGCCGCCCATCAGCCCCAGCATTTT; CDR3aa: CASSEARRAAHQPQHF
abundance: NA; v_gene: TRBV6-6; d_gene: TRBD2; j_gene: TRBJ2-1; CDR3nt: TGTGCCAGCAGTTACCGCGGGAGGGCCTACAATGAGCAGTTCTTC; CDR3aa: CASSYRGRAYNEQFF
abundance: NA; v_gene: TRBV30; d_gene: NA; j_gene: TRBJ1-2; CDR3nt: TGTGCCTGGAGTCCGGGGGTTGGCTATGGCTACACCTTC; CDR3aa: CAWSPGVGYGYTF
abundance: NA; v_gene: TRBV19; d_gene: TRBD2; j_gene: TRBJ2-3; CDR3nt: TGTGCCAGTAGCATCAAAACTAGCGGGAGCACAGATACGCAGTATTTT; CDR3aa: CASSIKTSGSTDTQYF
abundance: NA; v_gene: TRBV6-1; d_gene: TRBD1; j_gene: TRBJ2-3; CDR3nt: TGTGCCAGCAGTGTTTTGTGGGACAGGACCACAGATACGCAGTATTTT; CDR3aa: CASSVLWDRTTDTQYF
abundance: NA; v_gene: TRBV11-3; d_gene: TRBD2; j_gene: TRBJ2-1; CDR3nt: TGTGCCAGCAGCTTAGCAGCGGGAGTCTACAATGAGCAGTTCTTC; CDR3aa: CASSLAAGVYNEQFF
abundance: NA; v_gene: TRBV27; d_gene: TRBD2; j_gene: TRBJ2-7; CDR3nt: TGTGCCAGCAGCTTAAGCGGGAGTTCTTACGAGCAGTACTTC; CDR3aa: CASSLSGSSYEQYF
abundance: NA; v_gene: TRBV7-2; d_gene: TRBD2; j_gene: TRBJ2-1; CDR3nt: TGTGCCAGCAGCTTAGATTTTTCTAGCGGATCCTACAATGAGCAGTTCTTC; CDR3aa: CASSLDFSSGSYNEQFF
abundance: NA; v_gene: TRBV10-1; d_gene: TRBD2; j_gene: TRBJ2-7; CDR3nt: TGCGCCAGCAGTGAGCACAGCGGGGAAGAGCAGTACTTC; CDR3aa: CASSEHSGEEQYF
abundance: NA; v_gene: TRBV6-1; d_gene: NA; j_gene: TRBJ1-1; CDR3nt: TGTGCCAGCAGTGAAAGAGGGAGGGTACTGTTGAACACTGAAGCTTTCTTT; CDR3aa: CASSERGRVLLNTEAFF
abundance: NA; v_gene: TRBV27; d_gene: NA; j_gene: TRBJ2-3; CDR3nt: TGTGCCAGCAGTTTAACCAGCGGATTCACAGATACGCAGTATTTT; CDR3aa: CASSLTSGFTDTQYF
abundance: NA; v_gene: TRBV5-1; d_gene: TRBD2; j_gene: TRBJ2-7; CDR3nt: TGCGCCAGCAGCTCCCGACTAGCGGCCGCACCAGTTGATTACGAGCAGTACTTC; CDR3aa: CASSSRLAAAPVDYEQYF
abundance: NA; v_gene: TRBV11-3; d_gene: TRBD2; j_gene: TRBJ2-1; CDR3nt: TGTGCCAGCAGCCGGGCTACTAGCGGGAGGATGAATGAGCAGTTCTTC; CDR3aa: CASSRATSGRMNEQFF
abundance: few; v_gene: TRBV30; d_gene: NA; j_gene: TRBJ1-1; CDR3nt: TGTGCCTGGCAGGGTAATGTGAACACTGAAGCTTTCTTT; CDR3aa: CAWQGNVNTEAFF
abundance: NA; v_gene: TRBV5-6; d_gene: NA; j_gene: TRBJ1-2; CDR3nt: TGTGCCAGCAGCCTCGAGGTCATTTATGGCTACACCTTC; CDR3aa: CASSLEVIYGYTF
abundance: NA; v_gene: TRBV7-6; d_gene: TRBD1; j_gene: TRBJ1-4; CDR3nt: TGTGCCAGCAGCCACGGACAGGAGGAGGAAAAACTGTTTTTT; CDR3aa: CASSHGQEEEKLFF
abundance: NA; v_gene: TRBV10-3; d_gene: NA; j_gene: TRBJ2-5; CDR3nt: TGTGCCATCAGTGATACAGGGACCCCGCCGACCCAGTACTTC; CDR3aa: CAISDTGTPPTQYF
abundance: NA; v_gene: TRBV2; d_gene: NA; j_gene: TRBJ1-5; CDR3nt: TGTGCCAGCAGTGGATTGGGCAGCCGTCAGCCCCAGCATTTT; CDR3aa: CASSGLGSRQPQHF
abundance: NA; v_gene: TRBV6-6; d_gene: TRBD1; j_gene: TRBJ2-7; CDR3nt: TGTGCCAGCAGTCGAGGGGACAGGGCCTACGAGCAGTACTTC; CDR3aa: CASSRGDRAYEQYF
abundance: NA; v_gene: TRBV5-4; d_gene: TRBD1; j_gene: TRBJ2-1; CDR3nt: TGTGCCAGCAGCATAGGACAGGCGAGCTCCTACAATGAGCAGTTCTTC; CDR3aa: CASSIGQASSYNEQFF
abundance: NA; v_gene: TRBV7-6; d_gene: NA; j_gene: TRBJ2-3; CDR3nt: TGTGCCAGCAGCTCCCGGGGGGCTTTAGATACGCAGTATTTT; CDR3aa: CASSSRGALDTQYF
abundance: NA; v_gene: TRBV27; d_gene: TRBD2; j_gene: TRBJ2-1; CDR3nt: TGTGCCAGCAGCTGGAGGACTAGCGGGAGAAAGCGATACAATGAGCAGTTCTTC; CDR3aa: CASSWRTSGRKRYNEQFF
abundance: NA; v_gene: TRBV11-3; d_gene: TRBD2; j_gene: TRBJ2-1; CDR3nt: TGTGCCAGCAGCTTAGATCCAGCGGGGGCTTACAATGAGCAGTTCTTC; CDR3aa: CASSLDPAGAYNEQFF
abundance: NA; v_gene: TRBV7-9; d_gene: TRBD2; j_gene: TRBJ2-3; CDR3nt: TGTGCCAGCAGATTCGATACCGGGACTAGCGAAACGCAGTATTTT; CDR3aa: CASRFDTGTSETQYF
abundance: NA; v_gene: TRBV30; d_gene: TRBD2; j_gene: TRBJ2-7; CDR3nt: TGTGCCTGGAGTCCGGCCTGGACTAGCGGGAGCTACGAGCAGTACTTC; CDR3aa: CAWSPAWTSGSYEQYF
abundance: NA; v_gene: TRBV7-8; d_gene: TRBD1; j_gene: TRBJ2-5; CDR3nt: TGTGCCAGCAGCTCAGCCTCGTGGACAGGGTCTCGGGAGACCCAGTACTTC; CDR3aa: CASSSASWTGSRETQYF
abundance: NA; v_gene: TRBV4-1; d_gene: TRBD2; j_gene: TRBJ2-3; CDR3nt: TGCGCCAGCAGCCAAGATAGCGGGGGAACCCCAGATACGCAGTATTTT; CDR3aa: CASSQDSGGTPDTQYF
abundance: NA; v_gene: TRBV7-8; d_gene: NA; j_gene: TRBJ2-3; CDR3nt: TGTGCCAGCAGTTTCGGGGTTGGAGATACGCAGTATTTT; CDR3aa: CASSFGVGDTQYF
abundance: once; v_gene: TRBV7-2; d_gene: TRBD1; j_gene: TRBJ2-1; CDR3nt: TGTGCCAGCAGGCTGGGACAGGCATCCTACAATGAGCAGTTCTTC; CDR3aa: CASRLGQASYNEQFF
abundance: NA; v_gene: TRBV30; d_gene: TRBD1; j_gene: TRBJ2-7; CDR3nt: TGTGCCTGGAACAGGGGCCCAAACTACGAGCAGTACTTC; CDR3aa: CAWNRGPNYEQYF
abundance: NA; v_gene: TRBV27; d_gene: TRBD2; j_gene: TRBJ2-2; CDR3nt: TGTGCCAGTGGGGGACGACTAGCGGTAGACCTGAACACCGGGGAGCTGTTTTTT; CDR3aa: CASGGRLAVDLNTGELFF
abundance: NA; v_gene: TRBV29-1; d_gene: NA; j_gene: TRBJ1-1; CDR3nt: TGCAGCGGAGGTGTTATGAACACTGAAGCTTTCTTT; CDR3aa: CSGGVMNTEAFF
abundance: NA; v_gene: TRBV19; d_gene: NA; j_gene: TRBJ1-1; CDR3nt: TGTGCCAGTAGCACGATAGGGACACCGAACACTGAAGCTTTCTTT; CDR3aa: CASSTIGTPNTEAFF
abundance: NA; v_gene: TRBV28; d_gene: TRBD2; j_gene: TRBJ2-1; CDR3nt: TGTGCCAGCAGTGTTAGCGGGAGGATGGTCTATGAGCAGTTCTTC; CDR3aa: CASSVSGRMVYEQFF
abundance: NA; v_gene: TRBV11-1; d_gene: TRBD1; j_gene: TRBJ2-7; CDR3nt: TGTGCCAGCAGCGTCCGGGACAGGGACGACGAGCAGTACTTC; CDR3aa: CASSVRDRDDEQYF
abundance: NA; v_gene: TRBV10-1; d_gene: NA; j_gene: TRBJ2-5; CDR3nt: TGCGCCAGCAGTGAATCTCAGGGGATACAGACCCAGTACTTC; CDR3aa: CASSESQGIQTQYF
abundance: NA; v_gene: TRBV6-5; d_gene: NA; j_gene: TRBJ1-2; CDR3nt: TGTGCCACGAACGAGAACGACTATGGCTACACCTTC; CDR3aa: CATNENDYGYTF
abundance: NA; v_gene: TRBV7-3; d_gene: TRBD1; j_gene: TRBJ1-1; CDR3nt: TGTGCCAGCAGCTTTCGGCCGCTGGGACAGGGAAACACTGAAGCTTTCTTT; CDR3aa: CASSFRPLGQGNTEAFF
abundance: NA; v_gene: TRBV2; d_gene: NA; j_gene: TRBJ2-1; CDR3nt: TGTGCCAGCAGTGAAAACCCCCAGGATGAGCAGTTCTTC; CDR3aa: CASSENPQDEQFF
abundance: NA; v_gene: TRBV15; d_gene: NA; j_gene: TRBJ2-7; CDR3nt: TGTGCCACCAGCAGGATGGAGGGATCCTACGAGCAGTACTTC; CDR3aa: CATSRMEGSYEQYF
abundance: NA; v_gene: TRBV2; d_gene: NA; j_gene: TRBJ2-1; CDR3nt: TGTGCCAGCAGTGAGACAACAATCTGGTACAATGAGCAGTTCTTC; CDR3aa: CASSETTIWYNEQFF
abundance: NA; v_gene: TRBV30; d_gene: TRBD1; j_gene: TRBJ2-1; CDR3nt: TGTGCCTGCCATCAGGACAGGGGGCTTCATGAGCAGTTCTTC; CDR3aa: CACHQDRGLHEQFF
abundance: NA; v_gene: TRBV5-1; d_gene: NA; j_gene: TRBJ2-7; CDR3nt: TGCGCCAGCAGCTTGGCGGTGGGAGTGGACGAGCAGTACTTC; CDR3aa: CASSLAVGVDEQYF
abundance: NA; v_gene: TRBV28; d_gene: NA; j_gene: TRBJ1-1; CDR3nt: TGTGCCAGCAGTTTAGCGGGGCGCCCTGAAGCTTTCTTT; CDR3aa: CASSLAGRPEAFF